This T cell receptor (beta chain) appears in the sequencing data of a study of Ad26.COV2.S vaccination and SARS-CoV-2 variants. Background on the study: Ad26.COV2.S shots went into the muscle once or twice, 56 days apart.

The CDR3 has 15 residues. Germline values: CDR1 SEHNR, CDR2 FQNEAQ (reference sequence). Trimming took 7 bases from V and 5 from J; bases not matched to a gene: 10. Study-level points and caveats: Comparable non-spike TCR breadth was observed in vaccine and placebo recipients. Vaccine recipients posted higher spike-specific TCR breadth than their placebo counterparts.

The method was immunoSEQ multiplex PCR; TCRdb's version includes in-frame clones alone and lacks a portion of them. The data show some 520,000 clones, around 88% seen once. Stated treatment: roughly 19 received Ad26.COV2.S at low or high dose, single or two shots; 5 received placebo; per-sample allocation not given. Sampling was performed 63 days after the first vaccine or placebo injection. Boston supplied an adult donor aged 18-55 years. Comment on this clone: The antigen is undetermined.

This sample comprised peripheral blood, obtained in a trial of Ad26.COV2.S vaccine versus placebo. J is TRBJ1-1 and V is TRBV7-9; 10 bases map to TRBD1. The sequence derives from a person aged 18-60 years who received the Ad26.COV2.S COVID-19 vaccine or a placebo. The CDR3 reads CASTPYRDRGTEAFF. The CDR3, as DNA: TGTGCCAGCACCCCTTACCGGGACAGGGGAACTGAAGCTTTCTTT.